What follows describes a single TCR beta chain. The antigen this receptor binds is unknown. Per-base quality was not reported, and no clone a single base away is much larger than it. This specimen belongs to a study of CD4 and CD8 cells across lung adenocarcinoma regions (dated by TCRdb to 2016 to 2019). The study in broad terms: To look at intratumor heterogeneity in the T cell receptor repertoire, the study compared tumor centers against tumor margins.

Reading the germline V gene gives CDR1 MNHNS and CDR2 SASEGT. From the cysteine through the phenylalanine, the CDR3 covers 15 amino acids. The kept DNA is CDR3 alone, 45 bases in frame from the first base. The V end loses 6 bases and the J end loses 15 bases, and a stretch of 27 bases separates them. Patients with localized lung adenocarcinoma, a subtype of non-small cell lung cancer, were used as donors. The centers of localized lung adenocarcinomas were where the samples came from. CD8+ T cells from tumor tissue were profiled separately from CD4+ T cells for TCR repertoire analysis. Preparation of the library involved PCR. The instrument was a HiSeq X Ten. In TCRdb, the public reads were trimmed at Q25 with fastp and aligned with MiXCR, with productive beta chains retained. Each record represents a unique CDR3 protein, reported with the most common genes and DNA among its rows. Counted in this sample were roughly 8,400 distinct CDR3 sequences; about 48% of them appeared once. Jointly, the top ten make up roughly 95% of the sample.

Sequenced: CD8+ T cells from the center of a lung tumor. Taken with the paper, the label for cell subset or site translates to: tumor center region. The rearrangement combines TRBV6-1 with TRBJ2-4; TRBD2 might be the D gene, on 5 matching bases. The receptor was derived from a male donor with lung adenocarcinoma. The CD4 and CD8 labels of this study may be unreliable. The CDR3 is CASSGSGSGLNVLYF. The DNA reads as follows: TGTGCCAGCAGCGGGTCGGGGAGTGGTCTAAACGTCCTGTACTTC.